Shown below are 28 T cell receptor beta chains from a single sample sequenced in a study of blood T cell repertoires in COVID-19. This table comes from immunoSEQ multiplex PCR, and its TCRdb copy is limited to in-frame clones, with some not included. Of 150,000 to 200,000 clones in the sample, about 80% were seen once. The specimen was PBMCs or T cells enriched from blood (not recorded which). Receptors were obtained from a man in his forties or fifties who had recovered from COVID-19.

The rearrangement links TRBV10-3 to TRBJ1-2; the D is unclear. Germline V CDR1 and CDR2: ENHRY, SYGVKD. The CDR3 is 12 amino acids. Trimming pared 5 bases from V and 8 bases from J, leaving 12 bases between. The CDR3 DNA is TGTGCCATCAGTCCCGAGGCGCGAGGCTACACCTTC. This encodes CAISPEARGYTF.

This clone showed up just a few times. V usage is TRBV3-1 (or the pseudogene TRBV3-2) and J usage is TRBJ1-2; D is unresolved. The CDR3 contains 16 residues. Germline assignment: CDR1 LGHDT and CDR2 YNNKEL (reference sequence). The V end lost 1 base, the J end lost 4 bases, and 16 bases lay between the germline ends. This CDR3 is CASSQGSRVSSYGYTF. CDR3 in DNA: TGTGCCAGCAGCCAAGGATCCCGGGTAAGCAGCTATGGCTACACCTTC.

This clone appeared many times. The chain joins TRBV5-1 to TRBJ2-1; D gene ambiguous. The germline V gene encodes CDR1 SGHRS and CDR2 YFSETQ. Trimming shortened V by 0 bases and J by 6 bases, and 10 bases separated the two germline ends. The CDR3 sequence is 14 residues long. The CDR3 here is CASSLGPASNEQFF. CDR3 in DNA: TGCGCCAGCAGCTTGGGGCCCGCCTCCAATGAGCAGTTCTTC.

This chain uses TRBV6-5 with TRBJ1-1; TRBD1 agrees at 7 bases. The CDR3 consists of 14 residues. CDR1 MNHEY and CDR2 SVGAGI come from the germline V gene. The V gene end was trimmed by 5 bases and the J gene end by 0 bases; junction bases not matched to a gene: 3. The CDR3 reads CASSRQGMNTEAFF. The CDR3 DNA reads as TGTGCCAGCAGTAGACAGGGAATGAACACTGAAGCTTTCTTT.

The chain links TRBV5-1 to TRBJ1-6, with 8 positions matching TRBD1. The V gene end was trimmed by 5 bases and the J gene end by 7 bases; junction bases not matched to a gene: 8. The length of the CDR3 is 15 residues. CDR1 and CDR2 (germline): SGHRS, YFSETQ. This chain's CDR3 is CASRLRTGTNSPLHF. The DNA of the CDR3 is TGCGCCAGCAGATTGCGGACAGGGACGAATTCACCCCTCCACTTT.

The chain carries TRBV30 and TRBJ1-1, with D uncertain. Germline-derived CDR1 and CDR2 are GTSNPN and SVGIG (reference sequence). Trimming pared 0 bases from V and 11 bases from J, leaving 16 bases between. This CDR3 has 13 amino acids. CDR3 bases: TGTGCCTGGAGTGTAGACTTGGCCACGGGTGCTTTCTTT. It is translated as CAWSVDLATGAFF.

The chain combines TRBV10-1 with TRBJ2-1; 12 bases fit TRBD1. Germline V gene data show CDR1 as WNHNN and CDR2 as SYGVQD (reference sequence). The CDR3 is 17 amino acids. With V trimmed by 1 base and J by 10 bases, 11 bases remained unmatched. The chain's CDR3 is CASSEFRGDRGLREQFF. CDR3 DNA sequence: TGCGCCAGCAGTGAGTTCCGTGGGGACAGGGGGCTTCGGGAGCAGTTCTTC.

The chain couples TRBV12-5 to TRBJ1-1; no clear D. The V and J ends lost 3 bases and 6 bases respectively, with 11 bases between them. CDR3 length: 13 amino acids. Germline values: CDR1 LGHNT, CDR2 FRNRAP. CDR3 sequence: CASGFSGSPEAFF. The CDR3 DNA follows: TGTGCTAGTGGTTTTTCCGGGTCCCCTGAAGCTTTCTTT.

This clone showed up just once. The CDR3 is CASSLRFRRDLTDTQYF. DNA for the CDR3: TGTGCCAGCAGCTTACGGTTCCGGCGGGACCTCACAGATACGCAGTATTTT. The gene calls are TRBV7-2 and TRBJ2-3, with D possibly matching TRBD2 (6 bases). Germline V gives CDR1 SGHTA, CDR2 FQGNSA. There are 17 residues in the CDR3. Trimming took 2 bases from V and 2 from J, leaving 17 bases between them.

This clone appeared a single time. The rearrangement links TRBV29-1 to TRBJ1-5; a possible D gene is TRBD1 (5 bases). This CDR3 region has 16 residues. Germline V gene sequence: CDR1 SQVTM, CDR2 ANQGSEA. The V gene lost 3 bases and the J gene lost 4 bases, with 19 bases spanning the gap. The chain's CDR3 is CSVDLRARKENQPQHF. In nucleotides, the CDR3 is TGCAGCGTTGATCTCAGGGCGAGAAAAGAGAATCAGCCCCAGCATTTT.

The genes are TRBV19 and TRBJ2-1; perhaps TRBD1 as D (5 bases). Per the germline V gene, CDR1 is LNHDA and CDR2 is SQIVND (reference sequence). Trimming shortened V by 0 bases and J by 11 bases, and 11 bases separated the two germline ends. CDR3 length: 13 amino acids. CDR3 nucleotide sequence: TGTGCCAGTAGTATAGATCCGCAGGGTCAGCAGTTCTTC. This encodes CASSIDPQGQQFF.

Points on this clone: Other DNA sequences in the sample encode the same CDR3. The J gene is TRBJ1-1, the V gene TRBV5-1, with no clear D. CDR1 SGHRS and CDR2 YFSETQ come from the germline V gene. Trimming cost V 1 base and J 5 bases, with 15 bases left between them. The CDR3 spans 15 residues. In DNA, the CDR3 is TGCGCCAGCAGCTTGTCCTGGCCGCGGAGTACTGAAGCTTTCTTT. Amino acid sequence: CASSLSWPRSTEAFF. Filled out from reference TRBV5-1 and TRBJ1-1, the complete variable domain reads KAGVTQTPRYLIKTRGQQVTLSCSPISGHRSVSWYQQTPGQGLQFLFEYFSETQRNKGNFPGRFSGRQFSNSRSEMNVSTLELGDSALYLCASSLSWPRSTEAFFGQGTRLTVV.

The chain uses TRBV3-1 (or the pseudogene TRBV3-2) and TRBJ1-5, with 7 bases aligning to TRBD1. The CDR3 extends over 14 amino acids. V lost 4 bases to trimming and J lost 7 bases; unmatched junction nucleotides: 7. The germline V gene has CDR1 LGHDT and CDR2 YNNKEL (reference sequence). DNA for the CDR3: TGTGCCAGCAGCCCCCACCAAGGGGGCCAGCCCCAGCATTTT. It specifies CASSPHQGGQPQHF.

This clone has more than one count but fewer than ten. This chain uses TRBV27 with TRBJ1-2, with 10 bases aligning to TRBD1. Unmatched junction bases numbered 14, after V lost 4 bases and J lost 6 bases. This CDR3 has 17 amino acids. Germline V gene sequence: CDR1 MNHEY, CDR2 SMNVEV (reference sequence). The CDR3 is CASSSSRGKGTGDGYTF. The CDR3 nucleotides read TGTGCCAGCAGTTCCTCGAGGGGGAAGGGGACAGGGGATGGCTACACCTTC.

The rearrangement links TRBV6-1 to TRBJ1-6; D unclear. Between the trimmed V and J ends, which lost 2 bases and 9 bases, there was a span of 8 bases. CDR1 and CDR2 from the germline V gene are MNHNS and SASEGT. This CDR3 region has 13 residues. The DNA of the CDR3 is TGTGCCAGCAGTGAATCAGAATCTTCACCCCTCCACTTT. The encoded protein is CASSESESSPLHF.

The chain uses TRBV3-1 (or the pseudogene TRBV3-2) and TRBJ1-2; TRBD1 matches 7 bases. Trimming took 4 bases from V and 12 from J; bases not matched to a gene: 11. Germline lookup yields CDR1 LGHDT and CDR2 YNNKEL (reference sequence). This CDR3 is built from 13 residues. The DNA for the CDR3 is TGTGCCAGCAGCCGCGAGACAGGGCAGGCGAACACCTTC. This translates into CASSRETGQANTF.

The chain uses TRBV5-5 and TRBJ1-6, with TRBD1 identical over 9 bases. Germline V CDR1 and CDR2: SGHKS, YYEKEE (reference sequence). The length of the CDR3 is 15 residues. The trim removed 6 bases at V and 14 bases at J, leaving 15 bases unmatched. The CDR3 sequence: CASTTGGQGLRTLHF. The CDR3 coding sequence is TGTGCCAGCACCACAGGGGGACAGGGTTTGAGAACCCTCCACTTT.

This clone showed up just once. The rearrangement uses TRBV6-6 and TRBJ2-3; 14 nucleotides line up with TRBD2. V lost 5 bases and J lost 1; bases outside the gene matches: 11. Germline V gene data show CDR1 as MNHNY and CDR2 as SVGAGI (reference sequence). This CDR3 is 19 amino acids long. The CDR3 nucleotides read TGTGCCAGCAGTCGGGGACTAGCGGGGGCTCTAGGCGGCACAGATACGCAGTATTTT. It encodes CASSRGLAGALGGTDTQYF.

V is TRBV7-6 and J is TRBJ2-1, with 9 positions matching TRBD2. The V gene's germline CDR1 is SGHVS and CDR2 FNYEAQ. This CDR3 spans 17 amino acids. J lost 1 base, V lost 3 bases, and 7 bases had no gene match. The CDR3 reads CASSLFGGGASYNEQFF. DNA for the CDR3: TGTGCCAGCAGCTTGTTCGGCGGGGGGGCTTCCTACAATGAGCAGTTCTTC.

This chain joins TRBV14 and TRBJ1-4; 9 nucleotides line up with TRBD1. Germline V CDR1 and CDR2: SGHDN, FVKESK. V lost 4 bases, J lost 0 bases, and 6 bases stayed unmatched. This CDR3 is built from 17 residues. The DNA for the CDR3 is TGTGCCAGCAGCCCCCTGGGACAGGGATCAACTAATGAAAAACTGTTTTTT. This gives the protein CASSPLGQGSTNEKLFF.

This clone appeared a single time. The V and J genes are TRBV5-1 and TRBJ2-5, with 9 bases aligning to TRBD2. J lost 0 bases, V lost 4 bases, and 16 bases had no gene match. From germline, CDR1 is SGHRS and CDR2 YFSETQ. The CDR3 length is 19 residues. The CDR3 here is CASSVTPTLAGTYQETQYF. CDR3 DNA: TGCGCCAGCAGCGTTACCCCAACTCTAGCGGGGACGTACCAAGAGACCCAGTACTTC.

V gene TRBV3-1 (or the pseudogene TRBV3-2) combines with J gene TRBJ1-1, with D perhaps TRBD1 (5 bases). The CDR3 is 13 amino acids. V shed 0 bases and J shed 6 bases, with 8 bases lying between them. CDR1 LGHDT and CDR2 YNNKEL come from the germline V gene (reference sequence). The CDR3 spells CASSQDLRAEAFF. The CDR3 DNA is TGTGCCAGCAGCCAAGATCTCAGGGCTGAAGCTTTCTTT.

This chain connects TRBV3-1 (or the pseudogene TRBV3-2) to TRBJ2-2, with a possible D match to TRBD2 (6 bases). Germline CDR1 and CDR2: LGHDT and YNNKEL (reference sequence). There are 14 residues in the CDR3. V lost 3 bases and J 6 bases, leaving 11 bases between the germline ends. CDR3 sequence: CASSHREVAGELFF. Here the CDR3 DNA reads TGTGCCAGCAGCCACAGGGAGGTCGCCGGGGAGCTGTTTTTT.

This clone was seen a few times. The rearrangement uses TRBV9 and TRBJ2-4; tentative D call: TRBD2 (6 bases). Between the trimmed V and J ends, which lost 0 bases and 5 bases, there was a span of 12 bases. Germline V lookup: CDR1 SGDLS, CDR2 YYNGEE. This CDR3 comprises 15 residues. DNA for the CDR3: TGTGCCAGCAGCGTAGAAGGAGGGCGGGAAAACATTCAGTACTTC. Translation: CASSVEGGRENIQYF.

The CDR3 region is CASRLGVGSNQPQHF. In DNA, the CDR3 is TGTGCCAGCAGACTCGGAGTGGGTAGCAATCAGCCCCAGCATTTT. V is TRBV6-5 and J is TRBJ1-5; no definite D call. V was trimmed by 6 bases and J by 0 bases, leaving 12 bases between them. This CDR3 is built from 15 residues. Germline loops: CDR1 MNHEY, CDR2 SVGAGI.

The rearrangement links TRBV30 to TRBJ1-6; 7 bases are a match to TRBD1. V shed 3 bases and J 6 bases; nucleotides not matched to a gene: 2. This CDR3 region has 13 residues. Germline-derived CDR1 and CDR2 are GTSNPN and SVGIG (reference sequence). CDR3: CAWRAGGNSPLHF. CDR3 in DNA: TGTGCCTGGAGAGCAGGGGGTAATTCACCCCTCCACTTT.

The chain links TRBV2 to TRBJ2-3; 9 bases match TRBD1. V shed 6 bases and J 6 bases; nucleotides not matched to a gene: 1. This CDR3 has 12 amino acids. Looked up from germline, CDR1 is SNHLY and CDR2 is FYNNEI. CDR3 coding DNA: TGTGCCAGCAGGGGACAGGGTGATACGCAGTATTTT. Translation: CASRGQGDTQYF. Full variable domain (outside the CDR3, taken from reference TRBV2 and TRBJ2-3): EPEVTQTPSHQVTQMGQEVILRCVPISNHLYFYWYRQILGQKVEFLVSFYNNEISEKSEIFDDQFSVERPDGSNFTLKIRSTKLEDSAMYFCASRGQGDTQYFGPGTRLTVL.

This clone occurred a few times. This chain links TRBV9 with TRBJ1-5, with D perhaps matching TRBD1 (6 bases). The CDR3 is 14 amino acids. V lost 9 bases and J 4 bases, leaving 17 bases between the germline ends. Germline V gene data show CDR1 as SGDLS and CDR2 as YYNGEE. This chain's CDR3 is CATLQGERNQPQHF. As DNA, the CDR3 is TGTGCCACCCTACAGGGAGAGCGGAATCAGCCCCAGCATTTT. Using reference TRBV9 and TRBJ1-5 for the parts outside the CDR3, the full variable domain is DSGVTQTPKHLITATGQRVTLRCSPRSGDLSVYWYQQSLDQGLQFLIQYYNGEERAKGNILERFSAQQFPDLHSELNLSSLELGDSALYFCATLQGERNQPQHFGDGTRLSIL.